These 11 T cell receptor beta chains came from one sample sequenced in a study of vaccination effects on CD4 cells after COVID-19. These receptors are not linked to any known antigen. With the ViraFEST assay, the study expanded antigen-specific CD4+ T cells using viral peptide pools, then sequenced them. Isolating CD4+ T cells followed roughly ten days of culture. The vaccine given was either BNT162b2 or mRNA-1273, in two doses. Using immunoSEQ multiplex PCR, the repertoire was profiled, and TCRdb retains in-frame clones only, with some absent. The sample gives about 32,000 clones, around three quarters of which show up once; around 12% is in the top ten. Sequences were derived from CD4+ T cells from PBMCs cultured with HCoV-229E spike peptides, sampled after COVID-19 vaccination. These receptors came from a human donor who received a COVID-19 vaccine.

The DNA of the CDR3 is TGCAGCGTGCTACAGGGTAACGAGCAGTACTTC. Translating it yields CSVLQGNEQYF. The V gene is TRBV29-1, the J gene TRBJ2-7; TRBD1 might be the D (6 bases). V lost 6 bases and J lost 5, with 11 bases in between. In germline, CDR1 is SQVTM, CDR2 ANQGSEA. The CDR3 consists of 11 residues.

The gene calls are TRBV25-1 and TRBJ2-7, with D maybe TRBD1 (6 bases). The germline V gene encodes CDR1 MGHDK and CDR2 SYGVNS. V gave up 6 bases and J gave up 1 base, with 7 bases separating them. The CDR3 covers 12 residues. CDR3 sequence: CASRGQSYEQYF. CDR3 DNA: TGTGCCAGCAGAGGACAGTCCTACGAGCAGTACTTC.

This clone has just a few counts. This rearrangement joins TRBV6-5 to TRBJ1-2; no clear D gene. The CDR3 is 13 residues long. Germline assignment: CDR1 MNHEY and CDR2 SVGAGI. Trimming left V 7 bases short and J 6 bases short, with 15 bases between. In nucleotides, the CDR3 is TGTGCCAGCACTAAGGGAATTTTCGATGGCTACACCTTC. Its translation: CASTKGIFDGYTF.

The rearrangement links TRBV6-5 to TRBJ1-6; no clear D. CDR1 MNHEY and CDR2 SVGAGI come from the germline V gene. This CDR3 region has 15 residues. V was clipped by 7 bases and J by 2 bases, with 12 bases between them. CDR3 amino acids: CASIEGEAYNSPLHF. The CDR3 DNA is TGTGCCAGCATAGAAGGCGAAGCCTATAATTCACCCCTCCACTTT.

The CDR3 DNA follows: TGTGCCGGTCGTGAGGGTCTTAATCAGCCCCAGCATTTT. It encodes CAGREGLNQPQHF. This sequence joins TRBV2 and TRBJ1-5; D remains unclear. Germline values: CDR1 SNHLY, CDR2 FYNNEI. Trimming took off 11 bases at V and 4 bases at J, with 15 bases between the two ends. This CDR3 comprises 13 residues.

The chain couples TRBV6-1 to TRBJ1-2; no firm D call. Trimming left V 2 bases short and J 4 bases short, with 17 bases between. CDR1 is MNHNS, CDR2 SASEGT, per germline. The CDR3 runs 16 residues. CDR3 protein: CASSERNLLEGYGYTF. The CDR3 bases are TGTGCCAGCAGTGAACGGAACCTCCTGGAGGGCTATGGCTACACCTTC.

The CDR3 region is CASSERAPGDSPLHF. CDR3 nucleotide sequence: TGTGCCAGCAGTGAACGGGCACCGGGGGATTCACCCCTCCACTTT. This chain uses TRBV6-1 with TRBJ1-6; possibly TRBD1 for D (5 bases). V shed 2 bases and J shed 8 bases, with 13 bases lying between them. The CDR3 covers 15 residues. CDR1 and CDR2 from the germline V gene are MNHNS and SASEGT.

This clone was seen a handful of times. V gene TRBV6-5 combines with J gene TRBJ2-1; 8 positions agree with TRBD2. The CDR3 is 15 amino acids. The germline V gene encodes CDR1 MNHEY and CDR2 SVGAGI. V lost 2 bases, J lost 4 bases, and 4 bases stayed unmatched. CDR3 sequence (DNA): TGTGCCAGCAGTTACCGCGAGCGGGGGTACAATGAGCAGTTCTTC. Encoded protein: CASSYRERGYNEQFF.

This sequence joins TRBV6-2 or TRBV6-3 and TRBJ2-2; possibly TRBD2 for D (6 bases). The CDR3 extends over 14 amino acids. The V and J ends lost 4 bases and 6 bases respectively, with 12 bases between them. Germline V gene data show CDR1 as MNHEY and CDR2 as SVGEGT. The CDR3 DNA sequence: TGTGCCAGCAGTTCGCCCCTAGCGTCCGGGGAGCTGTTTTTT. Translating it yields CASSSPLASGELFF.

This clone was counted a single time. The chain combines TRBV5-5 with TRBJ2-7; TRBD1 matches at 7 bases. The length of the CDR3 is 15 residues. Germline V gives CDR1 SGHKS, CDR2 YYEKEE (reference sequence). Trimming at V came to 0 bases and at J to 2 bases, leaving 5 bases not matched to a gene. As DNA, the CDR3 is TGTGCCAGCAGCTTGGGACGCACAGGGGCCTACGAGCAGTACTTC. The encoded protein is CASSLGRTGAYEQYF.

The rearrangement joins TRBV14 to TRBJ2-5; 11 nucleotides match TRBD2. The CDR3 is 14 residues long. The trim removed 1 base at V and 5 bases at J, leaving 0 bases unmatched. CDR1 and CDR2 from the germline V gene are SGHDN and FVKESK. CDR3 residues: CASSQGLAGETQYF. In DNA form, the CDR3 reads TGTGCCAGCAGCCAAGGACTAGCGGGGGAGACCCAGTACTTC.